This record concerns one T cell receptor beta chain sequence. What it binds is unknown. With random hexamers, reverse transcription was performed on about 0.5 to 1 ug of RNA. By means of immunoSEQ multiplex PCR, TCR beta CDR3 spanning 54 Vbeta and 13 Jbeta underwent amplification. A single record per CDR3 protein comes from TCRdb applying MiXCR to the immunoSEQ multiplex PCR reads. The sample holds over 70,000 distinct CDR3 sequences, roughly 96% seen once. Germline loops: CDR1 MNHEY, CDR2 SVGAGI. The V end lost 4 bases, the J end lost 8 bases, and 12 bases lay between the germline ends. The CDR3 has 14 residues. The data were obtained in a study of CD8 T cells in Susac syndrome. Study details: At the time their blood was drawn, patients with Susac syndrome were either therapy-naive, on corticosteroids (with some of them also receiving intravenous immunoglobulin), or on intravenous immunoglobulin alone. Study results and caveats: Across the total CD8+ repertoires, some 16 Susac-specific public clones were found. The CD8+ TEMRA repertoires yielded 4 to 6 such clones. It was in TEMRA cells and active patients that Susac CD8+ clonal expansion peaked.

Sequenced sample: CD8+ T cells from PBMCs. This chain connects TRBV6-5 to TRBJ1-6; a possible D gene is TRBD1 (5 bases). This sequence originates from a human donor with Susac syndrome. This CDR3 is CASSFRDADSPLHF. CDR3 nucleotides: TGTGCCAGCAGTTTCAGGGACGCGGATTCACCCCTCCACTTT.